The TCR beta chain described here comes from a study of blood T cell repertoires in COVID-19. For the study at large: Whether acute or convalescent, the COVID-19 samples came from the United States, Italy and Spain. PBMCs, B-cell-depleted T cells, or T cells were the source of the cDNA or gDNA that made up the material.

Original methodology: Estimation of nucleated cell counts was performed using reference gene primer amplification. The protocol was immunoSEQ multiplex PCR, while the TCRdb copy is restricted to in-frame clones and leaves out a portion. V and J calls and clone size come straight from that table; D and trimming were deduced from the DNA. The sample carries 200,000 to 250,000 clones, approximately 78% recorded once. There are 14 residues in the CDR3. Germline lookup yields CDR1 MGHDK and CDR2 SYGVNS. Between the trimmed V and J ends, which lost 1 base and 5 bases, there was a span of 11 bases. This clonotype was obtained from a woman between 40 and 55 years old with acute or convalescent COVID-19. The source material was peripheral blood. The J gene is TRBJ1-2, the V gene TRBV25-1; D perhaps matches TRBD1 (5 bases). The CDR3 reads CASSESVGGYGYTF. CDR3 coding DNA: TGTGCCAGCAGTGAATCCGTGGGGGGTTATGGCTACACCTTC.